The source of this T cell receptor beta chain is a study of T-cell memory formation after mild COVID-19. Overall study context: Across donors, TCR clusters were largely donor specific.

This clonotype has at least ten counts. Its antigen is currently unknown. Whole-study findings and limits: Mainly CM and EM harbored the contracting CD4+ clones; mainly EMRA harbored the CD8+ ones.

TCRdb passed the 5' RACE reads through MiXCR, listing each CDR3 protein once. The sample has hundreds of thousands of distinct CDR3 sequences; roughly 26% are singletons. Sequenced material: PBMCs or a T cell subset sorted from them (not recorded which). This sequence originates from an adult woman who had mild COVID-19 (a few samples of this study predate the infection). Cell type and time point are not known.

Here the CDR3 reads CASSPQKQGPISGNTIYF. In DNA form, the CDR3 reads TGTGCCAGCTCACCCCAGAAACAGGGACCGATCTCTGGAAACACCATATATTTT. The gene calls are TRBV18 and TRBJ1-3, with D maybe TRBD1 (6 bases). V lost 3 bases to trimming and J lost 0 bases, with 18 bases between them. The germline gives CDR1 KGHSH, CDR2 LQKENI. This CDR3 contains 18 residues.